The present T cell receptor (beta chain) was sequenced within a study of blood T cell repertoires in COVID-19. Study at large: The cDNA or gDNA used as material had been derived from T cells, B-cell-depleted T cells, or PBMCs.

The repertoire was sequenced with immunoSEQ multiplex PCR; TCRdb's copy has only in-frame clones and lacks some. The sample shows fewer than 350,000 clones, 85% of them seen only once. Trimming removed 11 bases from V and 8 bases from J; junction bases left unmatched: 8. In germline, CDR1 is MDHEN, CDR2 SYDVKM. The CDR3 totals 13 residues. The genes are TRBV28 and TRBJ2-1, with 11 bases that match TRBD2. The sequencing input was PBMCs or T cells enriched from blood (not recorded which). The clonotype originates from a woman aged 50 to 60 who had recovered from COVID-19. CDR3 loop: CASSTSGNYEQFF. The CDR3 DNA follows: TGTGCCTCCTCGACTAGCGGGAATTATGAGCAGTTCTTC.